This is a list of T cell receptor beta chains from one sample in a study of T cell clones after liver transplantation. The table came from immunoSEQ multiplex PCR; TCRdb's copy has only in-frame clones and leaves some out. The sample includes tens of thousands of clones, about four fifths of them seen just once. The sample was CD4+ T cells from blood, taken before liver transplant. The receptors stem from a human donor who received a liver transplant. Both conserved end residues are part of each CDR3. The D gene is left open where the match is weak.

D gene	V gene	J gene	CDR3 protein
-	TRBV19	TRBJ1-5	CASSQGIDQPQHF
-	TRBV5-4	TRBJ2-5	CASSLEKSPTQYF
-	TRBV2	TRBJ2-6	CASREQGSGANVLTF
TRBD1	TRBV6-8	TRBJ1-5	CASSQGAWQPQHF
-	TRBV9	TRBJ2-7	CASSPRLASYEQYF
-	TRBV9	TRBJ1-2	CASSGGNPGQNGYTF
TRBD1	TRBV29-1	TRBJ1-2	CSVGGQGAFGYTF
-	TRBV19	TRBJ1-1	CASSPDGAGDEAFF
-	TRBV9	TRBJ2-5	CASSAAAGYQETQYF
-	TRBV6-5	TRBJ1-6	CASSYSAGPLHF
-	TRBV10-3	TRBJ2-7	CAIRRPPYEQYF
-	TRBV11-2	TRBJ1-3	CASSSAGTAVGGNTIYF
-	TRBV2	TRBJ1-4	CASSAWEDEKLFF
-	TRBV27	TRBJ1-6	CASSLGWQGYSPLHF
-	TRBV7-9	TRBJ1-1	CASSWGEDTEAFF
-	TRBV28	TRBJ2-5	CASSLGLGGVETQYF
TRBD2	TRBV29-1	TRBJ2-7	CSGGLAGYEQYF
-	TRBV7-2	TRBJ1-6	CASGVGGNSPLHF
-	TRBV11-3	TRBJ1-3	CASSLGGTGNTIYF
-	TRBV2	TRBJ1-5	CASRGDGDNQPQHF
TRBD2	TRBV5-1	TRBJ2-3	CASSLVRSGVVTDTQYF
-	TRBV30	TRBJ2-7	CAWNEGYEQYF
TRBD1	TRBV7-9	TRBJ1-1	CASSRETGAEAFF
-	TRBV5-1	TRBJ1-2	CASSLTGTSGGYTF
-	TRBV19	TRBJ1-3	CASSIDRTGNTIYF
-	TRBV5-6	TRBJ2-1	CASSFLRGGFNNEQFF
TRBD2	TRBV5-6	TRBJ2-2	CASTPTPSGGYTGELFF
-	TRBV10-3	TRBJ2-1	CAISESGGANYNEQFF
-	TRBV7-3	TRBJ1-1	CASSLAAGNTEAFF
TRBD2	TRBV9	TRBJ2-5	CASSPGPSGGGYQETQYF
-	TRBV28	TRBJ2-3	CASSSGATDTQYF
-	TRBV28	TRBJ2-6	CASSNILTQSRANVLTF
-	TRBV5-4	TRBJ1-1	CASSLDMAQGNTEAFF
TRBD2	TRBV4-2	TRBJ2-2	CASSQETSGRPGLFF
-	TRBV6-1	TRBJ2-7	CASSEVDLGPLEQYF
TRBD2	TRBV15	TRBJ2-1	CATSPELAAGDNEQFF
TRBD2	TRBV7-2	TRBJ2-7	CASSLEASGAREQYF
-	TRBV19	TRBJ1-5	CASTTERNQPQHF
-	TRBV2	TRBJ1-5	CASSVEGSLPQHF
-	TRBV19	TRBJ2-2	CASIPMGGANTGELFF
TRBD1	TRBV4-1	TRBJ2-5	CASSLRQGGETQYF
-	TRBV5-4	TRBJ1-1	CASSLLGGEAFF
-	TRBV6-1	TRBJ2-3	CASTTGLLSTDTQYF
-	TRBV7-2	TRBJ1-4	CASSLVAGLDGKLFF
-	TRBV25-1	TRBJ2-3	CASSESDLPSTDTQYF
-	TRBV5-1	TRBJ2-5	CASSFVGRLQETQYF
TRBD1	TRBV6-5	TRBJ1-6	CASSYTHRGRSPLHF
-	TRBV4-3	TRBJ2-5	CASSQAWTETQYF
-	TRBV7-2	TRBJ2-1	CASSRTGYEQFF
-	TRBV18	TRBJ1-1	CASSHRVAEAFF
-	TRBV5-5	TRBJ2-1	CASSLSDNEQFF
TRBD1	TRBV18	TRBJ1-1	CASSPSRQGTTEAFF
-	TRBV19	TRBJ2-2	CASSYPNAGYDTGELFF
-	TRBV12-5	TRBJ2-2	CASGLQTVNTGELFF
-	TRBV7-2	TRBJ2-7	CASSSSDAGYEQYF